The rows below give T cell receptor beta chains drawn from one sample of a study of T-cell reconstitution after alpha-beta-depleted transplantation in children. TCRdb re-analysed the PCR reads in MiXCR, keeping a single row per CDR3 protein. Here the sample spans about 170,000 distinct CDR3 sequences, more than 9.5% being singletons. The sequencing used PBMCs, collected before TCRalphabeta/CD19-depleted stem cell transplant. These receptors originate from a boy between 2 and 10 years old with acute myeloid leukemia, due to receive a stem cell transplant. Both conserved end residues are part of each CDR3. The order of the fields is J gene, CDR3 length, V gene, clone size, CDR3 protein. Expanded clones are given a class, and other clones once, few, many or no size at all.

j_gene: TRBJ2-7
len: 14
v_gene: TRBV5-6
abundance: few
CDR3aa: CASSLGRALGEQYF

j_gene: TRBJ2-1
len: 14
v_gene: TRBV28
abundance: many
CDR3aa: CASSPRRGGNEQFF

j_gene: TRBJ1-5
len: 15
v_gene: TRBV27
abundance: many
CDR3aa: CASRQVRDSVGPQHF

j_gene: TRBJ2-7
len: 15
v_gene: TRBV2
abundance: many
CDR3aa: CASSERLAGEGEQYF

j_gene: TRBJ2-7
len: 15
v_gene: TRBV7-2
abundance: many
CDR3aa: CASSLAGGGSYEQYF

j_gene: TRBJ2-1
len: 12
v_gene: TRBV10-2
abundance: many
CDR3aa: CASSGLGNEQFF

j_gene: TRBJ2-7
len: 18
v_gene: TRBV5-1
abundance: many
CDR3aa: CASSLDPTSGRAPYEQYF

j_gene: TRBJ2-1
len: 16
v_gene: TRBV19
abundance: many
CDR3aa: CASSPNHGGEYNEQFF

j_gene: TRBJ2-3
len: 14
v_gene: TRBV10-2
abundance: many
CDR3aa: CASSTRLAPDTQYF

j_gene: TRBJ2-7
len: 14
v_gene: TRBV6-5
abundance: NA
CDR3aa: CASSYLAGVYEQYF

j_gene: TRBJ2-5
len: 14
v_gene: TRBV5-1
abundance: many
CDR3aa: CASSPGTGGETQYF

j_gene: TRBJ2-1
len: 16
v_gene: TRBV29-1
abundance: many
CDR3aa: CSVEGPREGRYNEQFF

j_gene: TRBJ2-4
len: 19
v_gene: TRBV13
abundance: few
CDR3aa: CASCLRPRDLAGGKNIQYF

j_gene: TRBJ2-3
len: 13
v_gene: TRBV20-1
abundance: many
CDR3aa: CRTGGSSTDTQYF

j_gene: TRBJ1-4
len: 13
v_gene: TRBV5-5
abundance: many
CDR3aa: CASSLSQGEKLFF

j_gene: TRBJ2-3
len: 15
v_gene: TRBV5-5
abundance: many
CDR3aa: CASSPRDGRLDTQYF

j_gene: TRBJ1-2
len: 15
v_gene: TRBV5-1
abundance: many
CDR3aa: CASSSRDSGTYGYTF

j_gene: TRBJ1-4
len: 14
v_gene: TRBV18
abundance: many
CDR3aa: CASSPRANWEKLFF

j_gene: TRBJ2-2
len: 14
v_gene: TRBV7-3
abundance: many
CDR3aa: CASSQDRFVGELFF

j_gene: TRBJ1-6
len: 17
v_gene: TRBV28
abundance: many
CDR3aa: CASSTPTGFFYNSPLHF

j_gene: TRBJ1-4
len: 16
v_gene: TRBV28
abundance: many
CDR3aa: CASSEAVGLQNEKLFF

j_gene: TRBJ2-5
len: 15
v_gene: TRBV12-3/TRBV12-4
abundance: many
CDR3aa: CASSPLQGRWETQYF

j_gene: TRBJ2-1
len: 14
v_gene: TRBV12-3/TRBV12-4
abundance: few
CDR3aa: CASSFGGGFAEQFF

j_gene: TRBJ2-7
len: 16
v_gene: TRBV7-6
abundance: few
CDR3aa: CASSIGQVSSSYEQYF

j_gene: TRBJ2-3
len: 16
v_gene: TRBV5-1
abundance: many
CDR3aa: CASSLRGDRGTDTQYF

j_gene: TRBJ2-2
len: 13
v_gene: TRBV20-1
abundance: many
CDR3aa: CSAGQGRAGELFF

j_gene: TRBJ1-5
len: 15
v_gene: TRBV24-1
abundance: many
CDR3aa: CATSDPAWKYQPQHF

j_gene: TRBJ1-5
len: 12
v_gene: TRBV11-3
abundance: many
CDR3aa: CASSLDRVPQHF

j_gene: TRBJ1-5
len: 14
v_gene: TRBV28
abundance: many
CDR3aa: CASSRDTTHQPQHF

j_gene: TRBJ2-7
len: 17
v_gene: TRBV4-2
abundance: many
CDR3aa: CASSQEKVGLAFIEQYF

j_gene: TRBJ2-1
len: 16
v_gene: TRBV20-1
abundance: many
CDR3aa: CSARGEPSGSYNEQFF

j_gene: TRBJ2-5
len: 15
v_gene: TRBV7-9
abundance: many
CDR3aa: CASSPPRTGEETQYF

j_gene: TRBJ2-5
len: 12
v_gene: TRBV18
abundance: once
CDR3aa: CASSPLDETQYF

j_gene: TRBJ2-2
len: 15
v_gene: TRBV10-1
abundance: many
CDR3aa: CASSESLPPPGELFF

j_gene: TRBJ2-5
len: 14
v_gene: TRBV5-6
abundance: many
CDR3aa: CASSRAGRKETQYF

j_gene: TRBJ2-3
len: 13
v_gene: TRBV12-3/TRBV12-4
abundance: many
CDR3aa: CASSWRDTHTQYF

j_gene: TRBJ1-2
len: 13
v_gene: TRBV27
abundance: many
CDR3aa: CASSRGSHFGYTF

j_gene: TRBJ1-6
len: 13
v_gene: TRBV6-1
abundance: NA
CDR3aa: CASGEGLNSPLHF

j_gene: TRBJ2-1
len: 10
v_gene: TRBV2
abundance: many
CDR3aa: CASAYNEQFF

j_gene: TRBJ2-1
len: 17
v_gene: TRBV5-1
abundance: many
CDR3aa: CASSLALTSGGHNEQFF

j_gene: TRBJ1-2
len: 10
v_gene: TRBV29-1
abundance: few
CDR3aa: CSAAGNGDTF

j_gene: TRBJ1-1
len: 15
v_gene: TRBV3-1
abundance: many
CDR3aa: CASSQDRRWNTEAFF

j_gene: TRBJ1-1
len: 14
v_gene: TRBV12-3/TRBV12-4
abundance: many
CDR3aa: CASSDYLPNTEAFF

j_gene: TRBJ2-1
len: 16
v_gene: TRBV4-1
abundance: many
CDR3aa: CASSQGGLAGYNEQFF

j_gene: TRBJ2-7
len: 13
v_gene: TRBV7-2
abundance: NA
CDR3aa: CASSSGPREEQYF

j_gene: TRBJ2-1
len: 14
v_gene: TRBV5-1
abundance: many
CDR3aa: CASSSVQGSDEQFF

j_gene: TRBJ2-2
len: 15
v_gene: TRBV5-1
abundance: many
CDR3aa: CASTLSGGNTGELFF

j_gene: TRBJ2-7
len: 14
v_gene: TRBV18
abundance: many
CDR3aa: CASSPPSSGSEQYF

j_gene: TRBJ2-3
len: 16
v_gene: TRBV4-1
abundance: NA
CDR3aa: CASSHRGGDRTDTQYF

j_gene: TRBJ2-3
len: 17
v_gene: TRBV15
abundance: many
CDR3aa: CATSRGMFRGGSDTQYF

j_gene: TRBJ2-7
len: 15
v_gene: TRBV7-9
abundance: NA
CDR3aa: CASSSTGGKRDEQYF

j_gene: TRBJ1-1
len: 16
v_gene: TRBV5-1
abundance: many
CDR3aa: CASSLVGTVGEGEAFF

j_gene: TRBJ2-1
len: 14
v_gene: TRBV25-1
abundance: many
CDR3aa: CASSPVAVYNEQFF

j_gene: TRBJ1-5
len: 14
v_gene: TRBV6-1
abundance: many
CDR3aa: CASSGGSSNQPQHF

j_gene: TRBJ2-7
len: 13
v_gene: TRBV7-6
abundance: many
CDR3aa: CASSTVSGYEQYF